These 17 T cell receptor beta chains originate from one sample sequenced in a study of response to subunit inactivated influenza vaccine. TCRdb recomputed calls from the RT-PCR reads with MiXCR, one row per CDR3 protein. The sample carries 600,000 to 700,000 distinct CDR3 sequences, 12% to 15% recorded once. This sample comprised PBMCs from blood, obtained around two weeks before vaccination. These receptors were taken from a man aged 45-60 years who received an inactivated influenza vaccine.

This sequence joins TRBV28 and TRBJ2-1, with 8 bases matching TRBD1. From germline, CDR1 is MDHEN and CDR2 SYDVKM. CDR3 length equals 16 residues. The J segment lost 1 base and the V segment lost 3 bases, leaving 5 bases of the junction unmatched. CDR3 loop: CASSFNRGKSYNEQFF. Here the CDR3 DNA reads TGTGCCAGCAGTTTCAACAGGGGGAAGTCCTACAATGAGCAGTTCTTC.

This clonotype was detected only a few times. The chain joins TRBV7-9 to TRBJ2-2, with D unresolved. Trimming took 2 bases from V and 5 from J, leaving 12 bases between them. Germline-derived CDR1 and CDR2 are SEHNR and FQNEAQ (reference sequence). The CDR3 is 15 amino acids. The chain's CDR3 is CASSLRRSGTGELFF. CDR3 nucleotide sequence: TGTGCCAGCAGCTTACGGAGATCTGGGACCGGGGAGCTGTTTTTT.

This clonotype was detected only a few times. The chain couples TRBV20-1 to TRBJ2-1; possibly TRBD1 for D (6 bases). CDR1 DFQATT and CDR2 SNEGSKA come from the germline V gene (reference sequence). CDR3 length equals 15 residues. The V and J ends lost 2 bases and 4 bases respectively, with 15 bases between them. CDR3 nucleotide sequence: TGCAGTGCTAGATCGGGCAGGGGCATTTACAATGAGCAGTTCTTC. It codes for CSARSGRGIYNEQFF.

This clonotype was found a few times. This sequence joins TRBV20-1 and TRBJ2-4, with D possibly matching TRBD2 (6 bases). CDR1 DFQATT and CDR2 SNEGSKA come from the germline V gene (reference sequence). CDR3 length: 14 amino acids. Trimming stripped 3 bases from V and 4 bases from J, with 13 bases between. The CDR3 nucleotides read TGCAGTGCTAGTTCCGGGAGTATGAAAAACATTCAGTACTTC. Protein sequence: CSASSGSMKNIQYF.

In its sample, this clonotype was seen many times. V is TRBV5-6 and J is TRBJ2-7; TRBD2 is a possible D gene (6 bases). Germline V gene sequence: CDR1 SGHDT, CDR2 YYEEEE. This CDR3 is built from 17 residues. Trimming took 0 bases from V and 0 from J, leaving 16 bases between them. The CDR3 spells CASSLGTNREFSYEQYF. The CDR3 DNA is TGTGCCAGCAGCTTGGGGACAAACCGGGAGTTCTCCTACGAGCAGTACTTC.

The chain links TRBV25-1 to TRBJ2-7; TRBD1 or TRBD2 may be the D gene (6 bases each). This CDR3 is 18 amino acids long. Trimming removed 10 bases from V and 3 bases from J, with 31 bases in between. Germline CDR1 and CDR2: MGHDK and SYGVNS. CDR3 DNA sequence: TGTGCCAACCACTCGGCGGGACACCAAAAAGAGAGTAACTACGAGCAGTACTTC. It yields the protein CANHSAGHQKESNYEQYF.

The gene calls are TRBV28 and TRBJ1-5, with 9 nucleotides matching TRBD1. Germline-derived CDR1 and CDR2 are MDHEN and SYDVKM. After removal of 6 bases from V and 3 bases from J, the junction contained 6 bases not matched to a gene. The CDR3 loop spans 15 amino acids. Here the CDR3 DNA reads TGTGCCAGCAGAGGGGGACAGGGTTACAATCAGCCCCAGCATTTT. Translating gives CASRGGQGYNQPQHF.

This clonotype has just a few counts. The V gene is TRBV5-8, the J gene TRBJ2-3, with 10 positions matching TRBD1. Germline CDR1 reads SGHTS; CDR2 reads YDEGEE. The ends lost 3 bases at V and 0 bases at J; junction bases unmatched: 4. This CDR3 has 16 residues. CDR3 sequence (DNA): TGTGCCAGCAGCTCGGACAGGGGGTCAAGCACAGATACGCAGTATTTT. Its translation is CASSSDRGSSTDTQYF.

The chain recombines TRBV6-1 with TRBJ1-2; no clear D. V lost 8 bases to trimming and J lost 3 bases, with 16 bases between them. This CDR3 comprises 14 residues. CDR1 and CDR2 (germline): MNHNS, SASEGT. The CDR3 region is CASQDPGRDYGYTF. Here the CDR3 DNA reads TGTGCCAGCCAAGACCCGGGAAGAGACTATGGCTACACCTTC.

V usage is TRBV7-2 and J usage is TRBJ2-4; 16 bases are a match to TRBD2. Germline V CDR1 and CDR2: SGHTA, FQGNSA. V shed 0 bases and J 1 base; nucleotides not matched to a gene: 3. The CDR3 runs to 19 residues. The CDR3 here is CASSLARGLAGGAKNIQYF. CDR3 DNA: TGTGCCAGCAGCTTAGCGCGGGGACTAGCGGGAGGGGCCAAAAACATTCAGTACTTC. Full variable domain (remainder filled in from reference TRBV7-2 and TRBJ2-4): GAGVSQSPSNKVTEKGKDVELRCDPISGHTALYWYRQSLGQGLEFLIYFQGNSAPDKSGLPSDRFSAERTGGSVSTLTIQRTQQEDSAVYLCASSLARGLAGGAKNIQYFGAGTRLSVL.

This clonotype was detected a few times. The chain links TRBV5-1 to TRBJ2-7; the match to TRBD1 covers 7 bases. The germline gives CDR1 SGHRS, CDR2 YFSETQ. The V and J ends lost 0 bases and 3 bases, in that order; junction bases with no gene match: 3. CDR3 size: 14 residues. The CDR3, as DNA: TGCGCCAGCAGCTTGGAGGGGGCTAACTACGAGCAGTACTTC. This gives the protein CASSLEGANYEQYF.

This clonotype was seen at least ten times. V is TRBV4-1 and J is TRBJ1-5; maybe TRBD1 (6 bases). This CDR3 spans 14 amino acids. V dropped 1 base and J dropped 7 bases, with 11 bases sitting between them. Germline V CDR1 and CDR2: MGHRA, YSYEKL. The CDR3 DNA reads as TGCGCCAGCAGCCAAGGTCGGGGGCCCCAGCCCCAGCATTTT. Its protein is CASSQGRGPQPQHF.

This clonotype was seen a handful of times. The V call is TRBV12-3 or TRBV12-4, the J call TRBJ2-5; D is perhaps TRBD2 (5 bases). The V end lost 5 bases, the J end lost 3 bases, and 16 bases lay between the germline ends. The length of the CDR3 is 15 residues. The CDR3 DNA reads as TGTGCCAGCAGTCCGGACTTTTTTCGGGAAGAGACCCAGTACTTC. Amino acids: CASSPDFFREETQYF.

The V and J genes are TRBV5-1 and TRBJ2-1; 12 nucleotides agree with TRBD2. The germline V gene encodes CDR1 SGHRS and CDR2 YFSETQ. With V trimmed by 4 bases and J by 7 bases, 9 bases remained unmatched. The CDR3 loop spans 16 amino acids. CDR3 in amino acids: CASSGLTSGSTNEQFF. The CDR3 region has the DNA TGCGCCAGCAGCGGCCTGACTAGCGGGAGTACGAATGAGCAGTTCTTC.

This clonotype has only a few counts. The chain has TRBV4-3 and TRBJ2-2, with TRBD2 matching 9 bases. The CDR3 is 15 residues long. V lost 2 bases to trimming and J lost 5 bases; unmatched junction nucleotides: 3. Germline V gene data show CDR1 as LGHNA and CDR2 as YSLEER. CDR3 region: CASSQLAGVTGELFF. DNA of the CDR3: TGCGCCAGCAGCCAATTAGCGGGAGTTACCGGGGAGCTGTTTTTT.

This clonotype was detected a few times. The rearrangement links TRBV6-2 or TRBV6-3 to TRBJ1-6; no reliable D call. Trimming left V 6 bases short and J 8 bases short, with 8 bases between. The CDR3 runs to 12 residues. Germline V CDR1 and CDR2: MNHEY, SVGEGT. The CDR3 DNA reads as TGTGCCAGCAGCGAACCTTATTCACCCCTCCACTTT. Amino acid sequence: CASSEPYSPLHF.

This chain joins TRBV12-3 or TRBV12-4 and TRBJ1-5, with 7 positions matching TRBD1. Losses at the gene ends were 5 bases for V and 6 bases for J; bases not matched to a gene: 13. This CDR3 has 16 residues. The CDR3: CASSRGQPRLGQPQHF. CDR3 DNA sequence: TGTGCCAGCAGTCGGGGACAGCCCCGCTTAGGTCAGCCCCAGCATTTT.